This section outlines one T cell receptor beta chain sequence together with its context. This clonotype was seen a few times. This receptor's antigen is unknown. Nothing much larger sits one base from this clone, and base qualities are not available. The data were obtained in a study of breast tumors, draining lymph nodes, adjacent tissues (dated by TCRdb to the mid-2010s). Context from the whole study: The study compared TCR beta repertoires across tumor, adjacent nontumor tissue and axillary lymph nodes from breast cancer patients. In human breast cancer, the study set out to assess how tumor, surrounding tissue and draining lymph node repertoires relate to one another and whether T cells might be exchanged between them. The paper's findings and limits, for the study overall: Tumor T-cell repertoires showed less diversity than lymph node repertoires and more diversity than nontumor tissue repertoires, and tumor T-cell repertoires showed preferential V and J gene usage. The data were considered consistent with the idea that most tumor T cells come from the lymph node and then expand in tumor tissue. The conclusion that tumor T cells originate in lymph nodes was framed as consistent with a hypothesis rather than directly demonstrated. The similarity between tumor and nontumor tissue repertoires was significantly greater in luminal-like breast cancer than in basal-like breast cancer.

Instrument on record: Illumina HiSeq 2000. TCR beta chain libraries were generated through multiplex PCR amplification. The amplified TCR beta chain products were analyzed by high-throughput sequencing. TCRdb reworked the public reads: Q25 trimming with fastp, MiXCR clone assembly, productive beta chains retained. Each entry is one CDR3 protein sequence, shown with its most common DNA and genes. In all, the sample holds approximately 230,000 distinct CDR3 sequences, and around 34% of those were seen once. In total, the top ten clones hold over 3.5% of the sample. The CDR3 runs 14 amino acids, cysteine and phenylalanine included. Only the CDR3 region is kept as DNA, spanning 42 bases read in frame from base 1. As encoded in the germline V gene (reference sequence), CDR1 is MNHEY while CDR2 is SMNVEV. Ends trimmed: V by 6 bases, J by 2 bases; bases unmatched to a gene: 3. The lymph node samples were taken from the axillary draining lymph nodes of breast cancer patients.

The receptor was derived from a female donor with breast cancer. Some clones in this sample may be carry-over from other donors' samples. The chain couples TRBV27 to TRBJ1-4; a stretch of 7 junction bases matches TRBD1. Sequencing input: axillary lymph node tissue. The encoded CDR3 is CASRVGQTNEKLFF. The nucleotide sequence is TGTGCCAGCAGGGTGGGACAGACTAATGAAAAACTGTTTTTT.